These 18 T cell receptor beta chains originate from one sample sequenced in a study of T cell changes during pregnancy in multiple sclerosis. TCRdb keeps only in-frame clones here, not all; method: immunoSEQ multiplex PCR. This table has around 36,000 clones, approximately 92% appearing once. The sample consisted of CD8+ T cells from peripheral blood mononuclear cells, taken in the first trimester of pregnancy. These receptors were obtained from a female donor with multiple sclerosis, enrolled in a pregnancy study.

The V call is TRBV4-1, the J call TRBJ2-7; tentative D call: TRBD2 (5 bases). The germline V gene has CDR1 MGHRA and CDR2 YSYEKL. The CDR3 runs 15 residues. Trimming cost V 0 bases and J 4 bases, with 13 bases left between them. The CDR3 DNA reads as TGCGCCAGCAGCCAAGACCTAGCAGGACTTTACGAGCAGTACTTC. It specifies CASSQDLAGLYEQYF.

The chain employs TRBV27 and TRBJ2-1; TRBD1 matches at 8 bases. The CDR3 is made up of 17 amino acids. After removal of 1 base from V and 1 base from J, the junction contained 6 bases not matched to a gene. CDR1 is MNHEY, CDR2 SMNVEV, per germline (reference sequence). The CDR3 DNA is TGTGCCAGCAGTTTATTGACAGGGGCTGCGTCCTACAATGAGCAGTTCTTC. It codes for CASSLLTGAASYNEQFF.

This clone was seen a single time. The CDR3 loop reads CASSYEGTGGQPQHF. The CDR3 DNA reads TGTGCCAGCAGTTACGAGGGGACAGGGGGTCAGCCCCAGCATTTT. This sequence joins TRBV6-6 and TRBJ1-5; 11 bases map to TRBD1. Trimming cost V 2 bases and J 6 bases; bases outside gene matches: 3. This CDR3 comprises 15 residues. Germline CDR1 reads MNHNY; CDR2 reads SVGAGI (reference sequence).

The rearrangement joins TRBV4-2 to TRBJ2-2; the D gene is possibly TRBD1 (6 bases). CDR1 and CDR2 from the germline V gene are LGHNA and YNFKEQ. The CDR3 contains 16 residues. V dropped 1 base and J dropped 4 bases, with 13 bases sitting between them. The CDR3 protein is CASSQVQGWGTGELFF. The DNA of the CDR3 is TGTGCCAGCAGCCAAGTACAGGGCTGGGGCACCGGGGAGCTGTTTTTT.

This clone was detected once. V gene TRBV6-1 combines with J gene TRBJ1-6; TRBD1 might be the D (6 bases). This CDR3 comprises 12 residues. Trimming took 8 bases from V and 10 from J, leaving 12 bases between them. In germline, CDR1 is MNHNS, CDR2 SASEGT. The CDR3 protein is CASSTGPSPLHF. For the CDR3, the DNA is TGTGCCAGCTCCACAGGGCCATCACCCCTCCACTTT.

This chain links TRBV9 with TRBJ2-5; weak D call: TRBD1 (6 bases). The CDR3 consists of 14 residues. Looked up from germline, CDR1 is SGDLS and CDR2 is YYNGEE. V lost 2 bases and J 1 base, leaving 9 bases between the germline ends. CDR3 region: CASSVEQGQETQYF. The CDR3, as DNA: TGTGCCAGCAGCGTCGAACAGGGCCAAGAGACCCAGTACTTC.

V gene TRBV7-8 combines with J gene TRBJ1-5; D might be TRBD1 (5 bases). The ends were cut back, 1 base at V and 0 bases at J, with 13 bases in the middle. This CDR3 has 17 residues. Germline CDR1 reads SGHVS; CDR2 reads FQNEAQ. CDR3 loop: CASSLGRGGFSNQPQHF. CDR3 DNA sequence: TGTGCCAGCAGCTTAGGGAGGGGCGGATTTAGCAATCAGCCCCAGCATTTT.

The chain carries TRBV29-1 and TRBJ2-1; 9 nucleotides agree with TRBD2. Per the germline V gene, CDR1 is SQVTM and CDR2 is ANQGSEA. The V segment lost 5 bases and the J segment 7 bases; nucleotides outside the gene matches: 9. This CDR3 is 14 amino acids long. Here the CDR3 reads CSVTASGAGNEQFF. CDR3 bases: TGCAGCGTTACGGCTAGCGGGGCTGGGAATGAGCAGTTCTTC.

The rearrangement uses TRBV7-3 and TRBJ2-7, with TRBD2 as a possible D gene (6 bases). The CDR3 totals 13 residues. The V gene lost 5 bases and the J gene lost 5 bases, with 13 bases spanning the gap. The germline V gene has CDR1 SGHTA and CDR2 FQGTGA. This chain's CDR3 is CASSPFSGDEQYF. The DNA of the CDR3 is TGTGCCAGCAGCCCTTTTTCGGGGGACGAGCAGTACTTC.

This clone was counted a single time. The chain combines TRBV6-5 with TRBJ2-7; 7 bases match TRBD1. V was pared by 2 bases and J by 0 bases, with 1 base of the junction left unmatched. CDR3 length equals 14 residues. The germline CDR1 and CDR2 sequences are MNHEY and SVGAGI. CDR3 bases: TGTGCCAGCAGTTACGGGGACAGCTCCTACGAGCAGTACTTC. Its translation: CASSYGDSSYEQYF.

The rearrangement links TRBV2 to TRBJ1-1; 7 positions agree with TRBD1. Trimming cost V 6 bases and J 0 bases; bases outside gene matches: 13. This CDR3 contains 17 residues. Germline V CDR1 and CDR2: SNHLY, FYNNEI. CDR3 coding DNA: TGTGCCAGCAGCGCGACAGGGCGGGCCAGAGTGAACACTGAAGCTTTCTTT. Protein: CASSATGRARVNTEAFF.

For the CDR3, the DNA is TGTGCCAGCCGAATCAGCGGGGACCCCAATGAGCAGTTCTTC. It specifies CASRISGDPNEQFF. This chain connects TRBV6-1 to TRBJ2-1; 7 nucleotides line up with TRBD2. The ends lost 8 bases at V and 6 bases at J; junction bases unmatched: 10. Germline CDR1 MNHNS, CDR2 SASEGT. This CDR3 has 14 residues.

The genes are TRBV9 and TRBJ1-1; no clear D gene. The V end lost 0 bases, the J end lost 1 base, and 7 bases lay between the germline ends. This CDR3 contains 14 residues. Germline V gene sequence: CDR1 SGDLS, CDR2 YYNGEE. The DNA for the CDR3 is TGTGCCAGCAGCGTAGTAACTAGGAACACTGAAGCTTTCTTT. This translates into CASSVVTRNTEAFF.

The chain combines TRBV7-9 with TRBJ2-3; 12 nucleotides agree with TRBD2. Germline lookup yields CDR1 SEHNR and CDR2 FQNEAQ (reference sequence). Germline trimming cut 5 bases from V and 6 bases from J; bases unmatched to any gene: 9. This CDR3 comprises 16 residues. CDR3 residues: CASSHGLAGGGDTQYF. Here the CDR3 DNA reads TGTGCCAGCAGCCACGGGCTAGCGGGGGGGGGTGATACGCAGTATTTT.

This chain connects TRBV19 to TRBJ1-6, with a weak D call TRBD1 (6 bases). The V gene lost 5 bases and the J gene lost 0 bases, with 14 bases spanning the gap. Per the germline V gene, CDR1 is LNHDA and CDR2 is SQIVND (reference sequence). The CDR3 sequence is 17 residues long. The DNA of the CDR3 is TGTGCCAGTAGTCCATACAGGGCCGGCTCCTATAATTCACCCCTCCACTTT. This translates into CASSPYRAGSYNSPLHF.

The V call is TRBV11-2, the J call TRBJ1-1; 7 nucleotides agree with TRBD1. CDR3 length: 14 residues. With V trimmed by 1 base and J by 5 bases, 4 bases remained unmatched. CDR1 is SGHAT, CDR2 FQNNGV, per germline. The CDR3 DNA is TGTGCCAGCAGCTTAGTCGCAGGGGGGACTGAAGCTTTCTTT. It is translated as CASSLVAGGTEAFF.

This rearrangement joins TRBV7-9 to TRBJ1-2; D perhaps matches TRBD1 (5 bases). The CDR3 has 16 residues. With 5 bases removed from V and 0 bases from J, the gap between germline ends came to 16 bases. Germline lookup yields CDR1 SEHNR and CDR2 FQNEAQ (reference sequence). The CDR3 loop reads CASSGVVGGPNYGYTF. DNA of the CDR3: TGTGCCAGCAGCGGCGTTGTCGGGGGTCCTAACTATGGCTACACCTTC.

The chain recombines TRBV5-1 with TRBJ2-1, with a tentative D call TRBD1 (7 bases). The CDR3 sequence is 15 residues long. Germline V gene data show CDR1 as SGHRS and CDR2 as YFSETQ. The V and J ends lost 5 bases and 3 bases respectively, with 15 bases between them. This CDR3 reads CASRRGQSDYNEQFF. CDR3 sequence (DNA): TGCGCCAGCAGGCGGGGACAGAGTGACTACAATGAGCAGTTCTTC.